This is a list of T cell receptor beta chains from one sample in a study of T-cell reconstitution after alpha-beta-depleted transplantation in children. Using its own MiXCR run on the PCR reads, TCRdb lists one record per CDR3 protein. The repertoire holds about 500,000 distinct CDR3 sequences, with more than 9.5% as singletons. Sequencing was performed on PBMCs, mostly from graft donor cells, taken 180 days after TCRalphabeta/CD19-depleted stem cell transplant. The receptors originated from a female patient aged 2-10 years who had a stem cell transplant for aplastic anemia, so the T cells may come from the graft donor. CDR3s include the opening cysteine and the closing phenylalanine or tryptophan. A D gene is named only where the DNA matches it firmly. Clone size is not always given. Where it is, it says once, few, many or a class for expanded clones.

d_call j_call v_call clone_size cdr3_aa cdr3_nt
- TRBJ1-2 TRBV20-1 - CSAPGRRDGYTF TGCAGTGCTCCGGGACGGAGGGACGGCTACACCTTC
TRBD1 TRBJ2-7 TRBV28 few CASIPGLWTGGRIRPYEQYF TGTGCCAGCATTCCGGGGTTATGGACAGGGGGCCGAATCCGCCCCTACGAGCAGTACTTC
- TRBJ2-7 TRBV7-2 few CASSLVGRGSYEQYF TGTGCCAGCAGCTTAGTTGGCCGTGGGAGCTACGAGCAGTACTTC
TRBD2 TRBJ2-1 TRBV5-1 few CASSPTSGRAIFNEQFF TGCGCCAGCAGCCCAACTAGCGGGAGGGCCATTTTCAATGAGCAGTTCTTC
- TRBJ2-5 TRBV4-3 few CASSQDVGREETQYF TGCGCCAGCAGCCAAGATGTGGGCAGGGAAGAGACCCAGTACTTC
- TRBJ2-2 TRBV6-1 - CASSERGQPTGELFF TGTGCCAGCAGTGAGCGAGGACAGCCCACCGGGGAGCTGTTTTTT
- TRBJ2-1 TRBV7-6 - CASSWPDTPYNEQFF TGTGCCAGCAGCTGGCCGGACACACCTTACAATGAGCAGTTCTTC
TRBD2 TRBJ2-3 TRBV11-2 - CASSQRLAGGPPSATQYF TGTGCCAGCAGCCAAAGACTAGCGGGAGGGCCCCCGAGTGCTACGCAGTATTTT
TRBD2 TRBJ2-1 TRBV28 few CASCILAGNEQFF TGTGCCAGCTGCATTCTAGCGGGCAATGAGCAGTTCTTC
TRBD1 TRBJ1-5 TRBV5-6 - CASSSRTGVFNQPQHF TGTGCCAGCAGCTCTAGGACAGGGGTCTTCAATCAGCCCCAGCATTTT
- TRBJ1-1 TRBV7-8 - CASSLKLAREAEAFF TGTGCCAGCAGCTTAAAATTGGCCAGGGAGGCTGAAGCTTTCTTT
- TRBJ2-5 TRBV20-1 - CSARTFWASQGTQYF TGCAGTGCTAGAACGTTTTGGGCCTCCCAGGGGACCCAGTACTTC
- TRBJ2-7 TRBV9 many CASSVAVGPAYEQYF TGTGCCAGCAGCGTAGCGGTGGGACCGGCCTACGAGCAGTACTTC
- TRBJ2-5 TRBV25-1 few CASSEYRLEETQYF TGTGCCAGCAGTGAATATCGGTTGGAAGAGACCCAGTACTTC
- TRBJ1-1 TRBV29-1 many CSAYRGPHFRNTEAFF TGCAGCGCCTATCGGGGACCCCATTTTCGGAACACTGAAGCTTTCTTT
- TRBJ2-1 TRBV29-1 many CSVEGDRYNEQFF TGCAGCGTGGAGGGAGACAGGTACAATGAGCAGTTCTTC
- TRBJ2-5 TRBV20-1 - CSARRPGTGQETQYF TGCAGTGCTAGGAGGCCCGGGACCGGCCAAGAGACCCAGTACTTC
TRBD1 TRBJ2-1 TRBV28 many CASNFPHDRDRGLNEQFF TGTGCCAGCAACTTCCCCCATGACCGGGACAGGGGGCTCAATGAGCAGTTCTTC
TRBD1 TRBJ1-6 TRBV7-2 few CASSLAQGVNSPLHF TGTGCCAGCAGCTTAGCACAGGGGGTAAATTCACCCCTCCACTTT
TRBD2 TRBJ2-7 TRBV20-1 - CSASSGATYEQYF TGCAGTGCTAGCAGCGGGGCTACCTACGAGCAGTACTTC
TRBD2 TRBJ2-2 TRBV19 - CASSAGGVSGELFF TGTGCCAGTAGTGCGGGGGGAGTATCCGGGGAGCTGTTTTTT
- TRBJ2-5 TRBV19 few CASSIGQGQETQYF TGTGCCAGTAGTATCGGGCAGGGTCAGGAGACCCAGTACTTC
- TRBJ2-7 TRBV28 - CASSGNRDHNPYEQYF TGTGCCAGCAGTGGGAACAGGGACCACAACCCCTACGAGCAGTACTTC
- TRBJ1-5 TRBV6-1 - CASTPSAGQPQHF TGTGCCAGCACGCCGTCTGCTGGTCAGCCCCAGCATTTT
- TRBJ2-1 TRBV5-1 - CASRNGTKFLDEQFF TGCGCCAGCCGGAACGGGACAAAATTTTTGGATGAGCAGTTCTTC